These 30 T cell receptor beta chains share one sample of origin, sequenced in a study of naive and memory T cell subsets. Both TRBC1 and TRBC2 were covered by a beta constant-region primer of two equimolar oligonucleotides. The ligated cDNA underwent four PCR rounds using SP2 and nested alpha and beta constant-region primers. TCRdb used MiXCR to reprocess the UMI-ligation and nested PCR reads, holding one entry per CDR3 protein. The profile covers 95,000 to 150,000 distinct CDR3 sequences, with 36% appearing a single time and about 0.85% taken by the ten largest. The sequenced sample was central memory CD4+ T cells from blood. All receptors come from a human donor in good health.

This sequence joins TRBV7-2 and TRBJ2-3; the D gene could be TRBD1 or TRBD2 (5 bases each). The germline gives CDR1 SGHTA, CDR2 FQGNSA. This CDR3 contains 14 residues. V was shortened by 5 bases and J by 4 bases, with 13 bases between the two germline ends. The CDR3 nucleotides are TGTGCCAGCAGCCCCGATTTGGGGGCAGATACGCAGTATTTT. Protein sequence: CASSPDLGADTQYF.

The V and J genes are TRBV15 and TRBJ2-7; no definite D call. Germline CDR1 and CDR2: LNHNV and YYDKDF (reference sequence). V lost 2 bases to trimming and J lost 1 base, with 3 bases between them. The CDR3 loop spans 12 amino acids. In DNA, the CDR3 is TGTGCCACCAGCAGAATGTCCTACGAGCAGTACTTC. Translation: CATSRMSYEQYF.

The V gene is TRBV5-1, the J gene TRBJ2-2, with 8 positions matching TRBD1. This CDR3 has 16 amino acids. The germline gives CDR1 SGHRS, CDR2 YFSETQ. V shed 0 bases and J 1 base; nucleotides not matched to a gene: 2. As DNA, the CDR3 is TGCGCCAGCAGCTTGGGGGACAGGATGAACACCGGGGAGCTGTTTTTT. Translation: CASSLGDRMNTGELFF.

This clonotype was counted many times. The chain combines TRBV19 with TRBJ2-3; TRBD1 or TRBD2 may be the D gene (5 bases each). The CDR3 has 16 residues. V gave up 3 bases and J gave up 2 bases, with 15 bases separating them. Germline CDR1 reads LNHDA; CDR2 reads SQIVND (reference sequence). This CDR3 reads CASSIPRDGPTDTQYF. In DNA, the CDR3 is TGTGCCAGTAGTATCCCCCGGGACGGCCCCACAGATACGCAGTATTTT.

The table lists this clonotype with a few counts. The CDR3 reads CASSPGGRNGYTF. Written as DNA, the CDR3 is TGTGCCAGCTCCCCCGGCGGACGTAATGGCTACACCTTC. This sequence joins TRBV28 and TRBJ1-2; D ambiguous. The CDR3 is made up of 13 amino acids. CDR1 is MDHEN and CDR2 is SYDVKM in the germline V gene. The germline V and J ends were trimmed by 8 bases and 6 bases, with 16 bases remaining between them.

V gene TRBV7-9 combines with J gene TRBJ2-1; 7 nucleotides line up with TRBD2. The CDR3 sequence is 14 residues long. The J segment lost 4 bases and the V segment lost 3 bases, leaving 3 bases of the junction unmatched. Germline-derived CDR1 and CDR2 are SEHNR and FQNEAQ (reference sequence). For the CDR3, the DNA is TGTGCCAGCAGCTTTGTAGCGGGTTACAATGAGCAGTTCTTC. This gives the protein CASSFVAGYNEQFF. The complete variable domain, with remaining parts taken from reference TRBV7-9 and TRBJ2-1, reads DTGVSQNPRHKITKRGQNVTFRCDPISEHNRLYWYRQTLGQGPEFLTYFQNEAQLEKSRLLSDRFSAERPKGSFSTLEIQRTEQGDSAMYLCASSFVAGYNEQFFGPGTRLTVL.

The table lists this clonotype with a few counts. The J gene is TRBJ2-7, the V gene TRBV7-2; a weak D match, TRBD1 (5 bases). The germline CDR1 and CDR2 sequences are SGHTA and FQGNSA. The CDR3 loop spans 14 amino acids. Between the trimmed V and J ends, which lost 2 bases and 3 bases, there was a span of 11 bases. The CDR3 protein is CASSLFATDYEQYF. CDR3 coding DNA: TGTGCCAGCAGCTTATTCGCGACAGACTACGAGCAGTACTTC.

This clonotype has only a few counts. CDR3 amino acids: CASSKDRGAKNIQYF. CDR3 in DNA: TGTGCCAGCAGTAAAGACCGGGGGGCCAAAAACATTCAGTACTTC. The rearrangement links TRBV12-3 or TRBV12-4 to TRBJ2-4; D may be TRBD2 (6 bases). V was trimmed by 5 bases and J by 1 base, leaving 12 bases between them. The CDR3 length is 15 residues.

The chain has TRBV28 and TRBJ2-7, with TRBD1 identical over 8 bases. This CDR3 spans 15 amino acids. Germline CDR1 MDHEN, CDR2 SYDVKM. V lost 5 bases and J lost 2; bases outside the gene matches: 8. This chain's CDR3 is CASSISGTGAYEQYF. In DNA, the CDR3 is TGTGCCAGCAGTATCTCCGGGACAGGAGCCTACGAGCAGTACTTC.

The chain carries TRBV6-6 and TRBJ1-5; 10 nucleotides line up with TRBD1. This CDR3 contains 16 residues. CDR1 and CDR2 (germline): MNHNY, SVGAGI (reference sequence). J was trimmed by 4 bases and V by 0 bases; bases with no gene match: 3. CDR3 amino acids: CASSYSDRGQNQPQHF. The CDR3 DNA follows: TGTGCCAGCAGTTACTCTGACAGGGGGCAGAATCAGCCCCAGCATTTT.

The chain is built from TRBV10-2 and TRBJ1-1, with a tentative D call TRBD1 (5 bases). V gave up 2 bases and J gave up 6 bases, with 13 bases separating them. The CDR3 has 14 residues. In germline, CDR1 is WSHSY, CDR2 SAAADI. The CDR3 DNA reads TGCGCCAGCAGTGAGCCCCGCCAAGGGGCTGAAGCTTTCTTT. This sequence encodes CASSEPRQGAEAFF.

This clonotype is a singleton in its sample. This sequence joins TRBV29-1 and TRBJ2-5; 9 bases match TRBD1. Germline V lookup: CDR1 SQVTM, CDR2 ANQGSEA. Trimming at V came to 6 bases and at J to 5 bases, leaving 7 bases not matched to a gene. The CDR3 consists of 13 residues. CDR3 coding DNA: TGCAGCGTGGACCATACAGGGGGCGAGACCCAGTACTTC. This encodes CSVDHTGGETQYF.

The sample holds one count of this clonotype. The J gene is TRBJ1-1, the V gene TRBV11-2; D call uncertain. This CDR3 contains 14 residues. Trimming shortened V by 6 bases and J by 5 bases, and 16 bases separated the two germline ends. Germline CDR1 and CDR2: SGHAT and FQNNGV. The chain's CDR3 is CASRRAGGVTEAFF. The CDR3 coding sequence is TGTGCCAGCAGAAGGGCAGGTGGGGTTACTGAAGCTTTCTTT.

This clonotype was detected a few times. This chain joins TRBV13 and TRBJ1-1; the match to TRBD1 covers 7 bases. Germline CDR1 reads PRHDT; CDR2 reads FYEKMQ (reference sequence). The length of the CDR3 is 17 residues. Trimming at V came to 5 bases and at J to 1 base, leaving 13 bases not matched to a gene. In nucleotides, the CDR3 is TGTGCCAGCAGCGAAACCGCTATGACAGGGAGGAACACTGAAGCTTTCTTT. This encodes CASSETAMTGRNTEAFF.

This clonotype was seen only a few times. This chain joins TRBV6-2 or TRBV6-3 and TRBJ2-1; D is uncertain. Germline values: CDR1 MNHEY, CDR2 SVGEGT. The CDR3 has 16 residues. Trimming stripped 2 bases from V and 3 bases from J, with 14 bases between. The CDR3 loop is CASSYPLASNYNEQFF. The CDR3 nucleotides read TGTGCCAGCAGTTACCCCTTAGCTTCTAACTACAATGAGCAGTTCTTC.

The chain employs TRBV29-1 and TRBJ1-1; D is perhaps TRBD1 (6 bases). V shed 7 bases and J shed 4 bases, with 16 bases lying between them. CDR3 length: 13 residues. Germline V gene sequence: CDR1 SQVTM, CDR2 ANQGSEA. Here the CDR3 reads CSAEDSPRTEAFF. CDR3 nucleotides: TGCAGCGCCGAGGACAGCCCTCGCACTGAAGCTTTCTTT.

This clonotype was found many times. The V call is TRBV3-1, the J call TRBJ2-7; 7 nucleotides agree with TRBD2. The CDR3 is 14 amino acids. After removal of 2 bases from V and 3 bases from J, the junction contained 4 bases not matched to a gene. Germline loops: CDR1 LGHDT, CDR2 YNNKEL (reference sequence). CDR3 sequence reads: CASSQTGGGYEQYF. The CDR3 nucleotides read TGTGCCAGCAGCCAAACGGGGGGTGGCTACGAGCAGTACTTC.

V gene TRBV28 combines with J gene TRBJ1-2; no firm D call. The V gene's germline CDR1 is MDHEN and CDR2 SYDVKM. The CDR3 runs to 15 residues. Trimming took 3 bases from V and 1 from J, leaving 12 bases between them. CDR3 sequence (DNA): TGTGCCAGCAGTTTTGCCGATGGGGATAACTATGGCTACACCTTC. This translates into CASSFADGDNYGYTF.

The chain recombines TRBV28 with TRBJ2-1, with TRBD2 matching over 9 bases. The CDR3 extends over 16 amino acids. After removal of 4 bases from V and 6 bases from J, the junction contained 10 bases not matched to a gene. Looked up from germline, CDR1 is MDHEN and CDR2 is SYDVKM. In DNA, the CDR3 is TGTGCCAGCAGTTACCGATCTAGCGGGAAGCGCAATGAGCAGTTCTTC. Its protein is CASSYRSSGKRNEQFF.

J is TRBJ1-4 and V is TRBV30; maybe TRBD1 (6 bases). This CDR3 is 12 amino acids long. Germline assignment: CDR1 GTSNPN and CDR2 SVGIG (reference sequence). V lost 7 bases and J lost 5, with 11 bases in between. The CDR3 spells CALTGKNEKLFF. DNA of the CDR3: TGTGCCTTGACAGGAAAAAATGAAAAACTGTTTTTT.

The V call is TRBV4-1, the J call TRBJ1-6; D is unresolved. The CDR3 loop spans 16 amino acids. Germline CDR1 and CDR2: MGHRA and YSYEKL. Trimming took 1 base from V and 4 from J, leaving 11 bases between them. CDR3: CASSQGALEYNSPLHF. The CDR3 DNA sequence: TGCGCCAGCAGCCAAGGGGCCCTCGAGTATAATTCACCCCTCCACTTT.

This clonotype was detected only a few times. V usage is TRBV5-1 and J usage is TRBJ2-5; 16 bases match TRBD2. The J segment lost 5 bases and the V segment lost 4 bases, leaving 5 bases of the junction unmatched. The CDR3 has 16 residues. The germline V gene has CDR1 SGHRS and CDR2 YFSETQ. This CDR3 is CASSGTSGRAEETQYF. DNA of the CDR3: TGCGCCAGCAGCGGGACTAGCGGGAGGGCCGAGGAGACCCAGTACTTC.

This clonotype has only a few counts. This chain links TRBV6-5 with TRBJ1-6; 9 positions agree with TRBD1. The V and J ends lost 2 bases and 7 bases, in that order; junction bases with no gene match: 3. The CDR3 loop spans 15 amino acids. Germline V gives CDR1 MNHEY, CDR2 SVGAGI. The CDR3, as DNA: TGTGCCAGCAGTTACGGACAGGGGAGAAATTCACCCCTCCACTTT. Translated: CASSYGQGRNSPLHF.

The V call is TRBV11-2, the J call TRBJ2-2; possibly TRBD2 for D (6 bases). This CDR3 has 15 amino acids. The germline V gene has CDR1 SGHAT and CDR2 FQNNGV. Trimming removed 5 bases from V and 5 bases from J, with 15 bases in between. CDR3 region: CASSRSGPRTGELFF. CDR3 in DNA: TGTGCCAGCAGCCGGAGCGGGCCCAGAACCGGGGAGCTGTTTTTT.

V usage is TRBV11-2 and J usage is TRBJ2-7, with D uncertain. In germline, CDR1 is SGHAT, CDR2 FQNNGV. The CDR3 is 14 residues long. V lost 2 bases and J lost 4, with 12 bases in between. The CDR3 here is CASSLSHLQYEQYF. The CDR3 DNA sequence: TGTGCCAGCAGCTTATCCCATTTACAATACGAGCAGTACTTC.

The table lists this clonotype with a few counts. This chain joins TRBV29-1 and TRBJ2-1; D is uncertain. Germline loops: CDR1 SQVTM, CDR2 ANQGSEA. V shed 5 bases and J shed 7 bases, with 15 bases lying between them. This CDR3 has 13 amino acids. The CDR3 protein is CSVSPTMGNEQFF. The CDR3 DNA reads as TGCAGCGTTAGTCCGACAATGGGAAATGAGCAGTTCTTC.

A few counts support this clonotype. The J gene is TRBJ1-1, the V gene TRBV12-3 or TRBV12-4, with 8 positions matching TRBD1. CDR3 length equals 16 residues. Trimming removed 8 bases from V and 4 bases from J; junction bases left unmatched: 15. The CDR3 here is CASGILTGGFGTEAFF. For the CDR3, the DNA is TGTGCCAGCGGTATCCTTACAGGGGGGTTTGGCACTGAAGCTTTCTTT.

This clonotype occurred a few times. The CDR3 loop reads CSARHNEGRNTIYF. DNA of the CDR3: TGCAGTGCTAGACACAACGAAGGGCGAAACACCATATATTTT. This chain connects TRBV20-1 to TRBJ1-3; D is uncertain. Per the germline V gene, CDR1 is DFQATT and CDR2 is SNEGSKA (reference sequence). The CDR3 length is 14 residues. Trimming pared 2 bases from V and 5 bases from J, leaving 13 bases between.

The chain carries TRBV6-1 and TRBJ1-2, with 7 bases fitting TRBD1. The V gene's germline CDR1 is MNHNS and CDR2 SASEGT. J was trimmed by 2 bases and V by 9 bases; bases with no gene match: 9. The CDR3 consists of 14 residues. In nucleotides, the CDR3 is TGTGCCAGTGCCAGGACAGGCGGAAACTATGGCTACACCTTC. This codes for CASARTGGNYGYTF.

In its sample, this clonotype was seen a few times. The J gene is TRBJ1-1, the V gene TRBV5-1, with D maybe TRBD1 (6 bases). Germline lookup yields CDR1 SGHRS and CDR2 YFSETQ. V was cut by 1 base and J by 1 base, with 11 bases left in between. The CDR3 sequence is 15 residues long. The CDR3 reads CASSLKRGGNTEAFF. The CDR3 region has the DNA TGCGCCAGCAGCTTGAAAAGGGGGGGGAACACTGAAGCTTTCTTT.